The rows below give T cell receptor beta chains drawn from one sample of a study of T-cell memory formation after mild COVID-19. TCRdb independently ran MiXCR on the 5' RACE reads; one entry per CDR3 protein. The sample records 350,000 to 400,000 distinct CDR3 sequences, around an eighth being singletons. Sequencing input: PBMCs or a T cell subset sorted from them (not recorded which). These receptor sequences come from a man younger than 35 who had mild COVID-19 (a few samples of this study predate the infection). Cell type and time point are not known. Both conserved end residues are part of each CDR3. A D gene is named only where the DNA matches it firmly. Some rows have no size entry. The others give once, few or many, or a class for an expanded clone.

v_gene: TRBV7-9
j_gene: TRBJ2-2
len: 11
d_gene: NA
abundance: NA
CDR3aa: CARGGTGELFF
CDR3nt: TGTGCCCGTGGGGGAACCGGGGAGCTGTTTTTT

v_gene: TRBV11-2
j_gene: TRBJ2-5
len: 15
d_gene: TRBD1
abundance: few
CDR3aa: CASSLGRQGQETQYF
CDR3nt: TGTGCCAGCAGCTTAGGCCGACAGGGCCAAGAGACCCAGTACTTC

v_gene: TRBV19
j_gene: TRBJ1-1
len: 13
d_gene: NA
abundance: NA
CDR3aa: CASSFNYRGAAFF
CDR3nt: TGTGCCAGTAGCTTCAACTACCGGGGGGCAGCTTTCTTT

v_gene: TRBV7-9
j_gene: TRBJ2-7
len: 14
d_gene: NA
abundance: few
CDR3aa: CASSESGWADEQYF
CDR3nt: TGTGCCAGCAGCGAATCAGGGTGGGCTGACGAGCAGTACTTC

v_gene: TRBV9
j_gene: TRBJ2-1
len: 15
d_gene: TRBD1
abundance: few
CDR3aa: CASSVVGDRYNEQFF
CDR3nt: TGTGCCAGCAGCGTAGTGGGGGACAGATACAATGAGCAGTTCTTC

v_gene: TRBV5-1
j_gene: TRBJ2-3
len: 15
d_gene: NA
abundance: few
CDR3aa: CASSLIDGRTDTQYF
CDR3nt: TGCGCCAGCAGCCTCATCGACGGGCGCACAGATACGCAGTATTTT

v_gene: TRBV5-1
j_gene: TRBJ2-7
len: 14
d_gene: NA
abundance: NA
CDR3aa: CASSFNRIAYEQYF
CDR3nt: TGCGCCAGCAGCTTTAACAGGATTGCCTACGAGCAGTACTTC

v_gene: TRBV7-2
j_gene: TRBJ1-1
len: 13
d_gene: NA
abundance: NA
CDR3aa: CASSDTPNTEAFF
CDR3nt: TGTGCCAGCAGCGACACACCAAACACTGAAGCTTTCTTT

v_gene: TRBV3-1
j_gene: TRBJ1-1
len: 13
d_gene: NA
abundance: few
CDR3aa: CASSQRPGEKAFF
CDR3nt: TGTGCCAGCAGCCAAAGGCCAGGAGAAAAGGCTTTCTTT

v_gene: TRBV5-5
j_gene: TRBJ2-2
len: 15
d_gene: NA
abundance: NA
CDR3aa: CASSHGDRATGELFF
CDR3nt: TGTGCCAGCAGCCACGGGGACCGGGCCACCGGGGAGCTGTTTTTT

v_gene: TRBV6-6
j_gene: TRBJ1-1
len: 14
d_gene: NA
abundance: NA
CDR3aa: CASSYAGRVAEAFF
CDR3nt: TGTGCCAGCAGTTACGCGGGCAGGGTCGCTGAAGCTTTCTTT

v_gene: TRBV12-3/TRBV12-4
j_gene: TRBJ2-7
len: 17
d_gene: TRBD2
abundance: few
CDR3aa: CASSPLRLAGDLDEQYF
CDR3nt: TGTGCCAGCAGCCCCCTGCGACTAGCGGGGGATCTGGACGAGCAGTACTTC

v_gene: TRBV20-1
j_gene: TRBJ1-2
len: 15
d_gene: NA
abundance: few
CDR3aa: CSARGVLPWDGGYTF
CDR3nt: TGCAGTGCTAGGGGCGTTTTGCCCTGGGACGGGGGCTACACCTTC

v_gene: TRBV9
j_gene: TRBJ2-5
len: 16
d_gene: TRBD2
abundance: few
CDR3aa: CASSPTSGTTFETQYF
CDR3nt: TGTGCCAGCAGCCCCACCTCGGGGACTACTTTTGAGACCCAGTACTTC

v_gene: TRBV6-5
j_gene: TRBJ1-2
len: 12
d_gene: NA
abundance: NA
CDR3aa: CASSPGLWGYTF
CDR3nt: TGTGCCAGCAGCCCAGGACTTTGGGGCTACACCTTC

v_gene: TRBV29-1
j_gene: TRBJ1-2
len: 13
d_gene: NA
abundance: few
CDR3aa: CSVGAVADYGYTF
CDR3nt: TGCAGCGTTGGGGCCGTGGCAGACTATGGCTACACCTTC

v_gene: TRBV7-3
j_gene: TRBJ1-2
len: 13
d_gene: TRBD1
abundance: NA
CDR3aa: CASSFRGQNGYTF
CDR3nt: TGTGCCAGCAGCTTCAGGGGGCAGAATGGCTACACCTTC